These 4 T cell receptor beta chains share one sample of origin, sequenced in a study of tumour-infiltrating T cells in Burkitt lymphoma. Libraries were prepared by immunoSEQ multiplex PCR; TCRdb keeps only in-frame clonotypes and omits some of them. The table shows about 1,000 clones, with 15% to 20% occurring only once. Sequencing input: tumor tissue. The receptor set was obtained from a human donor with Burkitt lymphoma.

J is TRBJ2-1 and V is TRBV7-9; perhaps TRBD1 as D (5 bases). Trimming took 1 base from V and 15 from J, leaving 16 bases between them. The CDR3 is 13 amino acids. The V gene's germline CDR1 is SEHNR and CDR2 FQNEAQ (reference sequence). DNA of the CDR3: TGTGCCAGCAGCTTAGGTTCAGGGAACGTCGCGTTCTTC. Translation: CASSLGSGNVAFF.

This clone has more than one count but fewer than ten. V is TRBV5-4 and J is TRBJ2-5; no clear D. The germline V and J ends were trimmed by 1 base and 4 bases, with 2 bases remaining between them. CDR1 and CDR2 from the germline V gene are SGHNT and YYREEE (reference sequence). This CDR3 is built from 11 residues. DNA of the CDR3: TGTGCCAGCAGCTTGCGAGAGACCCAGTACTTC. Translated, it gives CASSLRETQYF.

This chain connects TRBV27 to TRBJ2-7; 7 bases line up with TRBD1. The CDR3 totals 12 residues. CDR1 MNHEY and CDR2 SMNVEV come from the germline V gene (reference sequence). J was trimmed by 6 bases and V by 2 bases; bases with no gene match: 1. The CDR3 bases are TGTGCCAGCAGTTTAGCAGGGGGCGAGCAGTACTTC. It codes for CASSLAGGEQYF.

V and J are TRBV5-6 and TRBJ2-7; tentative D call: TRBD2 (6 bases). CDR3 size: 13 residues. Trimming took 4 bases from V and 9 from J, leaving 17 bases between them. Looked up from germline, CDR1 is SGHDT and CDR2 is YYEEEE. CDR3 bases: TGTGCCAGCAGCCCCGGGGGACTCCGAGCGCAGTACTTC. As protein: CASSPGGLRAQYF.